The present T cell receptor beta chain was sequenced within a study of blood T cell repertoires in COVID-19. Study information: Whether acute or convalescent, the COVID-19 samples came from the United States, Italy and Spain.

Original processing notes: Estimation of nucleated cell counts was performed using reference gene primer amplification. Sequencing used immunoSEQ multiplex PCR; TCRdb keeps in-frame clones, though not all of them. The V and J calls and the clone size are those of that table, but D and trimming were determined from the DNA. The sample includes about 94,000 clones, roughly 80% of them seen just once. Germline CDR1 reads LGHDT; CDR2 reads YNNKEL (reference sequence). V shed 0 bases and J shed 5 bases, with 16 bases lying between them. CDR3 length equals 16 residues. Enrolment of Seattle patients took place during active infection, and they were followed longitudinally.

The chain carries TRBV3-1 (or the pseudogene TRBV3-2) and TRBJ2-5; possibly TRBD2 for D (7 bases). This sequence was found in a man between 65 and 79 years old with COVID-19, enrolled during active disease. The specimen was peripheral blood. CDR3 sequence (DNA): TGTGCCAGCAGCCAAGATAGGGGGGGGCGTCTCGAGACCCAGTACTTC. The encoded protein is CASSQDRGGRLETQYF.